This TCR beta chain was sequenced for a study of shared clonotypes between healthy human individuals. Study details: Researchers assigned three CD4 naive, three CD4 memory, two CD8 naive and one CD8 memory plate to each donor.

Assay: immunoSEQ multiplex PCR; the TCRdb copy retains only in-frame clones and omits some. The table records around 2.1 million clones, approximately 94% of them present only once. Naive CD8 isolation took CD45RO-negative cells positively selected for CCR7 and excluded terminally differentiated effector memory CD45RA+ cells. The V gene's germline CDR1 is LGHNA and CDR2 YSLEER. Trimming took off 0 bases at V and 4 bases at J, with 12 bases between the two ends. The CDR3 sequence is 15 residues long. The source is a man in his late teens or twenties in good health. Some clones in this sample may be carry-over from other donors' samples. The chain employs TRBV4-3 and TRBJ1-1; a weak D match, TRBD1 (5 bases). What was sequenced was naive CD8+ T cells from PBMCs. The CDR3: CASSQELQGVTEAFF. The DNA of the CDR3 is TGCGCCAGCAGCCAAGAGTTGCAGGGAGTCACTGAAGCTTTCTTT.